Below are 24 T cell receptor beta chains sequenced from a single sample in a study of tumor-infiltrating lymphocytes in primary liver carcinoma. Starting material of around 490 ng total RNA yielded TCR beta cDNA via a constant-region primer. ARM-PCR was slightly modified, and three nested multiplex PCR rounds with it gave rise to the TCR beta libraries. Use of TRBV1-TRBV30 forward primers with a C-beta reverse primer characterized the first two PCR rounds, which lasted around 10 cycles each. TCRdb fed the multiplex PCR reads into MiXCR, producing one record per CDR3 protein. The sample has more than 30,000 distinct CDR3 sequences; approximately 80% are singletons. Investigators took RNA and DNA out together from approximately 22-30 mg of unsorted bulk tissue. The sample comprised liver tumor tissue from sampling region 5. Subset in this sample: tumor region T5, tumor centre. Receptor source: a man between 35 and 55 years old with primary liver carcinoma and hepatitis B virus infection.

On this clonotype itself: The junction differs from germline at one of its ends, possibly a read error. The rearrangement links TRBV4-1 to TRBJ2-1; D remains unclear. Germline CDR1 is MGHRA and CDR2 is YSYEKL. The CDR3 extends over 13 amino acids. This chain's CDR3 is CASRAETYNEQIF. The DNA for the CDR3 is TGCGCCAGCAGGGCCGAGACTTACAATGAGCAGATCTTC.

Only a few counts were recorded for this clonotype. V and J are TRBV6-5 and TRBJ2-7; D is ambiguous. CDR1 and CDR2 (germline): MNHEY, SVGAGI. Trimming cost V 1 base and J 6 bases, with 16 bases left between them. The CDR3 has 15 residues. CDR3 residues: CASSYLSTRLSEQYF. CDR3 DNA: TGTGCCAGCAGTTACTTGAGTACAAGGTTGAGCGAGCAGTACTTC.

About this clonotype: The junction shows a germline mismatch at one end, possibly a read error. The chain joins TRBV11-2 to TRBJ2-1, with 11 bases that match TRBD2. Germline CDR1 reads SGHAT; CDR2 reads FQNNGV. This CDR3 spans 14 amino acids. DNA of the CDR3: TGTACCAGCTCGACTAGCGGGGCTACAATTGGGCTGTTCTTC. This gives the protein CTSSTSGATIGLFF.

This clonotype is medium-sized (0.01 to 0.1%) by share. V is TRBV6-6 and J is TRBJ1-5; the match to TRBD1 covers 9 bases. The CDR3 runs 15 residues. Germline CDR1 is MNHNY and CDR2 is SVGAGI (reference sequence). After removal of 6 bases from V and 6 bases from J, the junction contained 9 bases not matched to a gene. The CDR3 DNA reads TGTGCCAGCAGATTGGGACAGGGAAGAAGTCAGCCCCAGCATTTT. Translation: CASRLGQGRSQPQHF.

As concerns this clonotype: The CDR3 does not close with the conserved phenylalanine or tryptophan, likely indicating a read error. The rearrangement links TRBV11-2 to TRBJ2-7; no clear D. CDR1 and CDR2 (germline): SGHAT, FQNNGV. This CDR3 comprises 13 residues. The CDR3 sequence is CANSTSVTYEQYI. The CDR3 nucleotides are TGTGCCAACAGCACATCGGTAACCTACGAGCAGTACATC.

About this clonotype itself: With a much larger clone just one base away, this may be a read error. The chain uses TRBV6-2 or TRBV6-3 and TRBJ2-7; 7 bases map to TRBD2. The J segment lost 6 bases and the V segment lost 10 bases, leaving 12 bases of the junction unmatched. CDR1 is MNHEY and CDR2 is SVGEGT in the germline V gene. The CDR3 extends over 13 amino acids. The chain's CDR3 is CANTANWGGEQYF. CDR3 bases: TGTGCCAACACCGCAAATTGGGGGGGCGAGCAGTACTTC.

This clonotype was counted ten times or more. This chain connects TRBV10-3 to TRBJ2-1, with TRBD2 identical over 8 bases. Germline trimming cut 0 bases from V and 8 bases from J; bases unmatched to any gene: 15. The CDR3 runs to 18 residues. Germline CDR1 is ENHRY and CDR2 is SYGVKD. CDR3 residues: CAISESPLVAGGSHEQFF. The CDR3 nucleotides are TGTGCCATCAGTGAGTCCCCCCTCGTGGCGGGAGGCTCGCATGAGCAGTTCTTC.

At least ten counts were recorded for this clonotype. This chain connects TRBV28 to TRBJ1-6; no clear D. The CDR3 extends over 15 amino acids. The V gene lost 5 bases and the J gene lost 10 bases, with 18 bases spanning the gap. In germline, CDR1 is MDHEN, CDR2 SYDVKM. CDR3 coding DNA: TGTGCCAGCAGTACCCCGAGAGGGTCCGCATCACCCCTCCACTTT. Its protein product is CASSTPRGSASPLHF.

Remarks on this clonotype: The germline gene is not matched at one end of the junction; a read error may be the cause. The J gene is TRBJ1-4, the V gene TRBV5-1, with unresolved D. The CDR3 is 15 residues long. Germline V gene lookup returns CDR1 SGHRS and CDR2 YFSETQ. The CDR3 DNA reads TGCGCCAGCAGCATCGGCCAATCGGCTAATGAAAAACTGCTTTTT. As protein: CASSIGQSANEKLLF.

The sample holds one count of this clonotype. The chain carries TRBV4-3 and TRBJ2-7, with D maybe TRBD2 (5 bases). Germline V lookup: CDR1 LGHNA, CDR2 YSLEER. The V gene lost 0 bases and the J gene lost 7 bases, with 16 bases spanning the gap. The CDR3 runs to 15 residues. The CDR3 protein is CASSQDWETPYEQYF. DNA of the CDR3: TGCGCCAGCAGCCAAGATTGGGAGACTCCTTATGAGCAGTACTTC.

V usage is TRBV7-8 and J usage is TRBJ2-3, with 7 bases that match TRBD1. There are 16 residues in the CDR3. J was trimmed by 5 bases and V by 7 bases; bases with no gene match: 15. The germline CDR1 and CDR2 sequences are SGHVS and FQNEAQ. The CDR3 loop reads CASTLKGAQDIDTQYF. CDR3 sequence (DNA): TGTGCCAGCACCCTCAAGGGGGCGCAGGACATAGATACGCAGTATTTT.

This clonotype was seen once. Germline is not matched at one junction end, which may reflect a read error. The gene calls are TRBV11-1 and TRBJ2-5, with D tentatively TRBD1 or TRBD2 (6 bases each). Germline assignment: CDR1 SGHAT and CDR2 FQDESV (reference sequence). The CDR3 consists of 14 residues. The CDR3: CASRLNRGQESQYF. CDR3 sequence (DNA): TGTGCTAGCAGACTTAACCGGGGGCAGGAGAGCCAGTACTTC.

On this clonotype itself: The conserved closing phenylalanine or tryptophan is absent in this CDR3, likely reflecting a read error. The CDR3: CASSYSTSGLANTGELFL. The DNA for the CDR3 is TGTGCCAGCAGTTACTCGACTTCTGGACTAGCGAACACCGGGGAGCTGTTTCTT. The chain joins TRBV6-6 to TRBJ2-2, with 7 bases lining up with TRBD2. Trimming at V came to 0 bases and at J to 0 bases, leaving 7 bases not matched to a gene. The CDR3 loop spans 18 amino acids. Germline CDR1 is MNHNY and CDR2 is SVGAGI (reference sequence).

This clonotype has a handful of counts. The junction and the germline gene differ at one end; a read error may be behind it. The chain combines TRBV12-3 or TRBV12-4 with TRBJ1-6, with D hard to call. The CDR3 loop spans 12 amino acids. The CDR3 is CASGSKNSPLHF. DNA for the CDR3: TGTGCCAGCGGTTCAAAGAATTCACCCCTCCACTTC.

Of note for this clonotype: One end of the junction does not line up with germline, which may come from a read error. The rearrangement uses TRBV29-1 and TRBJ2-3; the D gene could be TRBD1 or TRBD2 (5 bases each). Germline assignment: CDR1 SQVTM and CDR2 ANQGSEA. CDR3 size: 16 residues. The CDR3 DNA reads TGCAGCGTTGAAGGGACACAGAATTCTAGCACATATACGCAGTATTTT. It codes for CSVEGTQNSSTYTQYF.

Points on this clonotype: Germline is not matched at one junction end, which may reflect a read error. The chain links TRBV6-1 to TRBJ2-3; D may correspond to TRBD1 or TRBD2 (5 bases each). Germline V gene sequence: CDR1 MNHNS, CDR2 SASEGT. This CDR3 has 16 amino acids. The chain's CDR3 is CASSALGESSTGTQYF. CDR3 bases: TGTGCCAGCAGTGCGCTTGGCGAGTCTAGCACAGGTACGCAGTATTTT.

As concerns this clonotype: A read error may account for a junction end that differs from germline. The V and J genes are TRBV6-5 and TRBJ1-2; 7 nucleotides match TRBD1. The CDR3 loop spans 14 amino acids. Germline CDR1 MNHEY, CDR2 SVGAGI. The chain's CDR3 is CASSYSRDRVGFTF. The CDR3 bases are TGTGCCAGCAGTTACTCGAGAGACAGGGTGGGCTTCACCTTC.

For the CDR3, the DNA is TGCGCCAGCAACCTACAGACCCTTGGCCAAGAGACCCAGTACTTC. Protein sequence: CASNLQTLGQETQYF. The chain links TRBV5-1 to TRBJ2-5, with D unresolved. Germline V gene lookup returns CDR1 SGHRS and CDR2 YFSETQ. V was clipped by 6 bases and J by 1 base, with 16 bases between them. This CDR3 is built from 15 residues.

Concerning this clonotype itself: Sequence at one end of the junction differs from germline and may be a read error. This chain connects TRBV28 to TRBJ2-7; D is perhaps TRBD1 or TRBD2 (5 bases each). This CDR3 is 12 amino acids long. In germline, CDR1 is MDHEN, CDR2 SYDVKM. The CDR3 region has the DNA TGTGCTAGCAGGGACCCAGCCTACGTGCAGTACTTC. Its translation: CASRDPAYVQYF. Variable domain in full (rest from reference TRBV28 and TRBJ2-7): DVKVTQSSRYLVKRTGEKVFLECVQDMDHENMFWYRQDPGLGLRLIYFSYDVKMKEKGDIPEGYSVSREKKERFSLILESASTNQTSMYLCASRDPAYVQYFGPGTRLTVT.

In the case of this clonotype: Its ends do not fully match the called genes, so a read error is possible. The V call is TRBV6-1, the J call TRBJ2-6; unclear D gene. The CDR3 contains 15 residues. Germline CDR1 reads MNHNS; CDR2 reads SASEGT. The CDR3 loop is CASSQAEFGANVLTF. The CDR3 coding sequence is TGTGCCAGCAGTCAAGCAGAGTTCGGGGCCAACGTCCTGACTTTC.

The rearrangement uses TRBV6-2 or TRBV6-3 and TRBJ2-3, with no clear D. Trimming left V 8 bases short and J 2 bases short, with 26 bases between. This CDR3 spans 18 amino acids. Germline V gene data show CDR1 as MNHEY and CDR2 as SVGEGT. The CDR3 sequence is CASGPFTPRRSSTDTQYF. CDR3 in DNA: TGTGCCAGCGGCCCCTTCACGCCCCGACGAAGTTCCACAGATACGCAGTATTTT.

The gene calls are TRBV12-5 and TRBJ2-3; D unclear. Near its end, the DNA agrees better with TRBJ1-5, so the J call may be wrong. Germline lookup yields CDR1 LGHNT and CDR2 FRNRAP. There are 14 residues in the CDR3. CDR3 nucleotides: TGTGCTAGTGCCGACCAACTAGGAGTGCGTACGCAGCATTTT. Translation: CASADQLGVRTQHF.

Comment on this clonotype: The junction differs from germline at one of its ends, possibly a read error. This sequence joins TRBV4-2 and TRBJ1-1, with D perhaps matching TRBD1 (6 bases). The CDR3 runs to 17 residues. Per the germline V gene, CDR1 is LGHNA and CDR2 is YNFKEQ. CDR3 loop: CASSQEYGQSFRTEAFF. CDR3 nucleotide sequence: TGTGCCAGCAGCCAAGAGTACGGACAGAGTTTTCGGACTGAAGCATTCTTT.

This clonotype was recorded at least ten times. This chain links TRBV30 with TRBJ2-2; tentatively, D is TRBD1 (8 bases). The V gene's germline CDR1 is GTSNPN and CDR2 SVGIG (reference sequence). The CDR3 spans 14 residues. The V end was cut by 3 bases, the J end by 5 bases, with 13 bases between. CDR3 loop: CAWRQGGTTGELFF. CDR3 coding DNA: TGTGCCTGGAGACAGGGGGGGACAACCGGGGAGCTGTTTTTT.